This TCR beta chain was sequenced during a study of radiation and T cells in renal cell carcinoma. Study outcomes and limitations: In blood, top tumor clones expanded by 2 weeks, shrinking by 4. No pretreatment tumor biopsies were available for baseline clonotypes.

Specified time point: baseline pretreatment blood. Noted treatment: 15 Gy SBRT to primary tumor, nephrectomy 4 weeks later. After SBRT, blood was collected at 2 and 4 weeks, plus baseline. Produced via immunoSEQ multiplex PCR; TCRdb's table is partial and in-frame only. The table lists 100,000 to 150,000 clones, around 80% of them singletons. Details on this clone: As yet, its antigen is unknown.

The source was blood, collected from a patient whose treatment included radiotherapy and nephrectomy. The sequence was obtained from a woman aged 60-75 years with renal cell carcinoma.

This CDR3 reads CASSLQGMNSPLHF. The CDR3 DNA reads TGTGCCAGCAGCTTGCAGGGTATGAATTCACCCCTCCACTTT. This rearrangement joins TRBV5-4 to TRBJ1-6; D might be TRBD1 (5 bases). CDR1 SGHNT and CDR2 YYREEE come from the germline V gene (reference sequence). V was trimmed by 1 base and J by 7 bases, leaving 9 bases between them. The CDR3 covers 14 residues.